Sequencing of this T cell receptor beta chain was carried out in a study of T cell responses to AZD1222 COVID-19 vaccine. Clones were sequenced by immunoSEQ multiplex PCR, and TCRdb holds only the in-frame ones, with some missing. The sample yields some 90,000 clones, more than 70% seen once. Germline loops: CDR1 SGHRS, CDR2 YFSETQ. The germline V and J ends were trimmed by 6 bases and 4 bases, with 13 bases remaining between them. The CDR3 loop spans 13 amino acids. The rearrangement joins TRBV5-1 to TRBJ1-2, with D possibly being TRBD1 (6 bases). This material consisted of peripheral blood, taken on day 0 of AZD1222 vaccination. This TCR derives from an adult in good health. The CDR3 DNA reads TGCGCCAGCACCCCACAGGGACGCTATGGCTACACCTTC. Amino acids: CASTPQGRYGYTF.